This TCR beta chain was sequenced in a study of T cell responses to AZD1222 COVID-19 vaccine. The study, taken as a whole, reports: Dominant CD4 TCR responses targeted spike regions 160-218 and 743-854. Just six or seven AZD1222 recipients tested seropositive at baseline. The donors showed a predominance of white British ancestry and of females, with possible underestimation of clonal diversity.

As concerns this clone: As yet, its antigen is unknown.

CDR1 and CDR2 (germline): SGHAT, FQDESV (reference sequence). This CDR3 has 16 amino acids. Trimming removed 2 bases at V and 2 bases at J, with 14 bases between. This table comes from immunoSEQ multiplex PCR, and its TCRdb copy is limited to in-frame clones, with some not included. The table includes about 150,000 clones, approximately 87% detected once. The receptor was derived from an adult in good health. The V gene is TRBV11-1, the J gene TRBJ2-3; D may match TRBD1 or TRBD2 (5 bases each). The sample in question was peripheral blood, obtained on day 0 of MenACWY control vaccination. The CDR3: CASSLLSWGNTDTQYF. CDR3 nucleotide sequence: TGTGCCAGCAGCTTACTGTCCTGGGGGAACACAGATACGCAGTATTTT.